The next 10 T cell receptor beta chains were all read from a single sample in a study of CD8+ T cells in alopecia areata. TCR sequencing used cDNA made by reverse transcription of extracted RNA. The table came from immunoSEQ multiplex PCR; TCRdb's copy has only in-frame clones and leaves some out. The data hold 150,000 or so clones, with approximately 87% observed a single time. Sequencing was performed on CD8+ T cells sorted from blood, taken at week 0. The receptor set was obtained from a human donor with alopecia areata.

This clone was counted a few times. The V gene is TRBV7-2, the J gene TRBJ2-2, with D uncertain. The CDR3 runs to 12 residues. The germline V gene encodes CDR1 SGHTA and CDR2 FQGNSA. V was trimmed by 3 bases and J by 6 bases, leaving 5 bases between them. The CDR3 DNA follows: TGTGCCAGCAGCTTTACTCCCGGGGAGCTGTTTTTT. This codes for CASSFTPGELFF.

About this clone itself: One end of the junction varies from germline; a read error may be responsible. The chain links TRBV29-1 to TRBJ2-1; D remains ambiguous. This CDR3 spans 11 amino acids. Germline V gene sequence: CDR1 SQVTM, CDR2 ANQGSEA. The chain's CDR3 is CSVQENNEQFF. The CDR3 DNA follows: TGCAGCGTTCAAGAGAACAATGAGCAGTTCTTC.

This clone has a handful of counts. The rearrangement joins TRBV30 to TRBJ2-7, with D perhaps matching TRBD2 (6 bases). Germline CDR1 reads GTSNPN; CDR2 reads SVGIG (reference sequence). The CDR3 totals 13 residues. V was trimmed by 3 bases and J by 0 bases, leaving 9 bases between them. The CDR3 bases are TGTGCCTGGAGCTGGGACTTCTCCTACGAGCAGTACTTC. Amino acid sequence: CAWSWDFSYEQYF.

This chain uses TRBV19 with TRBJ1-2, with a possible D match to TRBD1 (5 bases). Germline CDR1 reads LNHDA; CDR2 reads SQIVND (reference sequence). The V and J ends lost 7 bases and 4 bases respectively, with 16 bases between them. This CDR3 has 14 amino acids. The CDR3 coding sequence is TGTGCCAGTACCACCTGGGGGGTGAGCTATGGCTACACCTTC. Translating it yields CASTTWGVSYGYTF.

This chain joins TRBV27 and TRBJ2-6; D unclear. The germline V and J ends were trimmed by 6 bases and 0 bases, with 12 bases remaining between them. The CDR3 is 16 amino acids. CDR1 MNHEY and CDR2 SMNVEV come from the germline V gene (reference sequence). CDR3 coding DNA: TGTGCCAGCAGCCTGACGGCGTTCTCTGGGGCCAACGTCCTGACTTTC. It is translated as CASSLTAFSGANVLTF. Full variable domain (rest looked up from reference TRBV27 and TRBJ2-6): EAQVTQNPRYLITVTGKKLTVTCSQNMNHEYMSWYRQDPGLGLRQIYYSMNVEVTDKGDVPEGYKVSRKEKRNFPLILESPSPNQTSLYFCASSLTAFSGANVLTFGAGSRLTVL.

V usage is TRBV5-1 and J usage is TRBJ2-5; D gene ambiguous. CDR3 size: 14 residues. V lost 0 bases, J lost 4 bases, and 10 bases lay in between. CDR1 is SGHRS and CDR2 is YFSETQ in the germline V gene. The CDR3 reads CASSLGQSGETQYF. The CDR3 nucleotides read TGCGCCAGCAGCTTGGGTCAGAGTGGAGAGACCCAGTACTTC.

The chain carries TRBV19 and TRBJ2-7, with a tentative D call TRBD2 (6 bases). Germline V gene sequence: CDR1 LNHDA, CDR2 SQIVND (reference sequence). The ends were cut back, 5 bases at V and 6 bases at J, with 14 bases in the middle. The CDR3 covers 13 residues. DNA of the CDR3: TGTGCCAGTAGTTGGGGGGATGGAAGCGAGCAGTACTTC. This sequence encodes CASSWGDGSEQYF.

V gene TRBV27 combines with J gene TRBJ2-1; D may match TRBD1 or TRBD2 (5 bases each). V shed 7 bases and J shed 3 bases, with 16 bases lying between them. The CDR3 is 15 residues long. Germline loops: CDR1 MNHEY, CDR2 SMNVEV (reference sequence). In nucleotides, the CDR3 is TGTGCCAGCACCACACTCGGGGACGGCTACAATGAGCAGTTCTTC. It is translated as CASTTLGDGYNEQFF.

This clone was detected only a few times. V is TRBV6-6 and J is TRBJ2-5; 10 bases match TRBD1. Looked up from germline, CDR1 is MNHNY and CDR2 is SVGAGI (reference sequence). The V gene end was trimmed by 4 bases and the J gene end by 5 bases; junction bases not matched to a gene: 7. CDR3 length: 15 residues. CDR3 in DNA: TGTGCCAGCAGTTCCCTGACAGGGGGCTATGAGACCCAGTACTTC. This translates into CASSSLTGGYETQYF.

The V call is TRBV18, the J call TRBJ1-2, with 10 bases fitting TRBD1. The germline gives CDR1 KGHSH, CDR2 LQKENI. The V segment lost 2 bases and the J segment 2 bases; nucleotides outside the gene matches: 11. The CDR3 has 18 amino acids. CDR3 sequence reads: CASSPGFLSDRGNYGYTF. The CDR3 region has the DNA TGTGCCAGCTCACCAGGGTTCCTCTCGGACAGGGGGAACTATGGCTACACCTTC.